This passage covers 6 T cell receptor beta chains from one sample sequenced in a study of PD-1 blockade in classical Hodgkin lymphoma. Some clones are missing from TCRdb's copy, which holds only in-frame ones; the method was immunoSEQ multiplex PCR. The sample includes 20,000 or so clones, around 80% of them seen just once. Noted time point: cycle 4 day 1 (C4D1), after less than 7 weeks of nivolumab. Relapse was seen in all patients after autologous stem cell transplantation, and brentuximab vedotin exposure was variable. The sequencing used peripheral blood mononuclear cells (PBMCs), collected before the fourth cycle of nivolumab. These receptors were collected from a human donor with classical Hodgkin lymphoma.

This rearrangement joins TRBV7-2 to TRBJ2-7; TRBD1 matches 10 bases. This CDR3 comprises 16 residues. Germline CDR1 is SGHTA and CDR2 is FQGNSA. J lost 4 bases, V lost 4 bases, and 10 bases had no gene match. For the CDR3, the DNA is TGTGCCAGCAGCTCGCCTCGGACAGGGGGGATGTACGAGCAGTACTTC. Protein sequence: CASSSPRTGGMYEQYF.

The chain combines TRBV18 with TRBJ2-7, with D uncertain. The CDR3 runs to 14 residues. The germline CDR1 and CDR2 sequences are KGHSH and LQKENI. Trimming removed 3 bases from V and 4 bases from J, with 13 bases in between. The CDR3 is CASSPGGRRYEQYF. CDR3 DNA sequence: TGTGCCAGCTCACCTGGTGGCAGAAGGTACGAGCAGTACTTC. The variable domain in full, with the rest retrieved from reference TRBV18 and TRBJ2-7, is NAGVMQNPRHLVRRRGQEARLRCSPMKGHSHVYWYRQLPEEGLKFMVYLQKENIIDESGMPKERFSAEFPKEGPSILRIQQVVRGDSAAYFCASSPGGRRYEQYFGPGTRLTVT.

This clone was detected once. Relative to the germline gene, one junction end is altered; a read error may explain this. V gene TRBV6-5 combines with J gene TRBJ1-2, with D perhaps matching TRBD1 (5 bases). This CDR3 comprises 14 residues. Per germline, CDR1 MNHEY and CDR2 SVGAGI. Here the CDR3 DNA reads TGTGCCAGCAGTTTGGGGGGAGCTAACTATGGCCACACCTTC. This sequence encodes CASSLGGANYGHTF.

The chain joins TRBV6-6 to TRBJ2-7; D call uncertain. This CDR3 contains 12 residues. Per the germline V gene, CDR1 is MNHNY and CDR2 is SVGAGI (reference sequence). The V end lost 2 bases, the J end lost 4 bases, and 6 bases lay between the germline ends. CDR3 protein: CASSYALYEQYF. CDR3 in DNA: TGTGCCAGCAGTTACGCCCTTTACGAGCAGTACTTC.

This clone has just one count. The chain employs TRBV5-1 and TRBJ2-7; unclear D gene. Trimming shortened V by 2 bases and J by 0 bases, and 9 bases separated the two germline ends. Germline values: CDR1 SGHRS, CDR2 YFSETQ. The CDR3 totals 14 residues. The CDR3: CASSFQEYSYEQYF. The CDR3 nucleotides are TGCGCCAGCAGCTTCCAGGAGTACTCCTACGAGCAGTACTTC.

This clone was detected only once. The chain carries TRBV7-2 and TRBJ1-2; D gene ambiguous. The germline gives CDR1 SGHTA, CDR2 FQGNSA. Deletions cut 3 bases from V and 3 bases from J, with 11 bases between. The CDR3 consists of 14 residues. This CDR3 is CASSFPGTYYGYTF. The CDR3, as DNA: TGTGCCAGCAGCTTCCCAGGAACCTACTATGGCTACACCTTC.